The T cell receptor beta chain under discussion was sequenced for a study of Ad26.COV2.S vaccination and SARS-CoV-2 variants. Notes on the study in general: There was reportedly substantial breadth in spike-specific CD8+ and CD4+ T cell responses after vaccination.

Points on this clone: Its antigen is as yet unknown.

The protocol was immunoSEQ multiplex PCR, while the TCRdb copy is restricted to in-frame clones and leaves out a portion. The repertoire has a few hundred thousand clones, roughly nine tenths of them found once; the top ten carry about 5%. Treatment in this sample: around 19 received Ad26.COV2.S at low or high dose, single or two shots; 5 received placebo; per-sample allocation not given. Sampling happened 63 days after the first vaccine or placebo injection. The CDR3 covers 13 residues. Trimming stripped 5 bases from V and 4 bases from J, with 11 bases between. The germline CDR1 and CDR2 sequences are LGHDT and YNNKEL (reference sequence).

The receptor was derived from a person between 18 and 65 years old who received the Ad26.COV2.S COVID-19 vaccine or a placebo. This rearrangement joins TRBV3-1 (or the pseudogene TRBV3-2) to TRBJ1-1; D unresolved. The input for sequencing was peripheral blood, taken in a trial of Ad26.COV2.S vaccine versus placebo. CDR3 DNA: TGTGCCAGCAGCTCGGGCAGCAGCACTGAAGCTTTCTTT. Protein product: CASSSGSSTEAFF.